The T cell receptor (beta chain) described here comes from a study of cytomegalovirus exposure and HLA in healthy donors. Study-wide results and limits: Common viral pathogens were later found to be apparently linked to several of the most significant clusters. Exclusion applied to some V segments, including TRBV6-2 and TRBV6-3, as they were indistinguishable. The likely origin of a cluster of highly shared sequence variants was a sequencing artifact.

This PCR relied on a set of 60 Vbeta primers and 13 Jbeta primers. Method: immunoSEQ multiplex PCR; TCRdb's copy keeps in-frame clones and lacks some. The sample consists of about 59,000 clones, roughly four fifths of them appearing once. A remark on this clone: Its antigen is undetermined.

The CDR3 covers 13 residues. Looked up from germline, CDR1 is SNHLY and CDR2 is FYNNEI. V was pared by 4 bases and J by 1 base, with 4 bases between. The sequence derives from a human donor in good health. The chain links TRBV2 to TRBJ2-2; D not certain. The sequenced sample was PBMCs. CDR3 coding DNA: TGTGCCAGCAGTGGGCAGAACACCGGGGAGCTGTTTTTT. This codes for CASSGQNTGELFF.